Listed below are T cell receptor beta chains from one sample, sequenced in a study of T cell responses to AZD1222 COVID-19 vaccine. The assay was immunoSEQ multiplex PCR, and TCRdb's table has in-frame clones only and misses some. The sample shows some 90,000 clones, 88% of them seen only once. Here the sequenced sample was peripheral blood, taken on day 0 of AZD1222 vaccination. The receptors were gathered from an adult in good health. Both conserved end residues are part of each CDR3. Each record gives: D gene, V gene, J gene, clone size, CDR3 length, CDR3 protein, CDR3 DNA. The D gene is left open where the match is weak. Clone size is shown for a subset of rows, as once, few, many or a class of expanded clone.

d_gene: .
v_gene: TRBV28
j_gene: TRBJ2-5
abundance: .
len: 12
CDR3aa: CASWTNQETQYF
CDR3nt: TGTGCCAGCTGGACAAATCAAGAGACCCAGTACTTC

d_gene: .
v_gene: TRBV2
j_gene: TRBJ1-2
abundance: .
len: 13
CDR3aa: CASSGLGTYGYTF
CDR3nt: TGTGCCAGCAGCGGCCTAGGGACCTATGGCTACACCTTC

d_gene: .
v_gene: TRBV27
j_gene: TRBJ1-1
abundance: .
len: 13
CDR3aa: CASSLLSRTEAFF
CDR3nt: TGTGCCAGCAGTTTATTGTCCCGGACTGAAGCTTTCTTT

d_gene: .
v_gene: TRBV5-1
j_gene: TRBJ2-7
abundance: .
len: 14
CDR3aa: CASSSRTVRYEQYF
CDR3nt: TGCGCCAGCAGCTCCCGGACAGTCCGCTACGAGCAGTACTTC

d_gene: .
v_gene: TRBV10-3
j_gene: TRBJ2-1
abundance: .
len: 11
CDR3aa: CATNRDNEQFF
CDR3nt: TGTGCCACGAACAGGGACAATGAGCAGTTCTTC

d_gene: .
v_gene: TRBV24-1
j_gene: TRBJ1-5
abundance: .
len: 15
CDR3aa: CATSESAYSNQPQHF
CDR3nt: TGTGCCACCAGTGAGTCAGCATATAGCAATCAGCCCCAGCATTTT

d_gene: .
v_gene: TRBV10-3
j_gene: TRBJ1-1
abundance: .
len: 14
CDR3aa: CAISDLLGRTEAFF
CDR3nt: TGTGCCATCAGTGATTTGTTAGGGAGGACTGAAGCTTTCTTT

d_gene: .
v_gene: TRBV24-1
j_gene: TRBJ2-5
abundance: .
len: 15
CDR3aa: CATSDPRTYQETQYF
CDR3nt: TGTGCCACCAGTGACCCACGGACATACCAAGAGACCCAGTACTTC

d_gene: .
v_gene: TRBV7-8
j_gene: TRBJ1-6
abundance: .
len: 15
CDR3aa: CASSLGQINNSPLHF
CDR3nt: TGTGCCAGCAGCTTAGGACAAATAAATAATTCACCCCTCCACTTT

d_gene: .
v_gene: TRBV12-2
j_gene: TRBJ2-3
abundance: .
len: 19
CDR3aa: CASRFGQGAPSQLTDTQYF
CDR3nt: .

d_gene: .
v_gene: TRBV2
j_gene: TRBJ1-1
abundance: .
len: 13
CDR3aa: CASSREGNTEAFF
CDR3nt: TGTGCCAGCAGTCGGGAGGGGAACACTGAAGCTTTCTTT

d_gene: .
v_gene: TRBV9
j_gene: TRBJ2-5
abundance: .
len: 17
CDR3aa: CASSVGLFRAGQETQYF
CDR3nt: TGTGCCAGCAGCGTAGGTCTTTTTCGGGCAGGGCAAGAGACCCAGTACTTC

d_gene: .
v_gene: TRBV2
j_gene: TRBJ2-3
abundance: .
len: 13
CDR3aa: CATSGVSKDTQYF
CDR3nt: TGTGCCACCTCTGGAGTCTCGAAAGATACGCAGTATTTT

d_gene: .
v_gene: TRBV3-1/TRBV3-2
j_gene: TRBJ1-1
abundance: once
len: 15
CDR3aa: CASSLGERRNTEAFF
CDR3nt: TGTGCCAGCAGCCTCGGGGAACGGCGGAACACTGAAGCTTTCTTT

d_gene: TRBD1
v_gene: TRBV19
j_gene: TRBJ1-5
abundance: few
len: 14
CDR3aa: CASSMTGRTQPQHF
CDR3nt: TGTGCCAGTAGTATGACAGGGAGGACTCAGCCCCAGCATTTT

d_gene: TRBD1
v_gene: TRBV7-2
j_gene: TRBJ1-6
abundance: .
len: 14
CDR3aa: CASSLHRGNSPLHF
CDR3nt: TGTGCCAGCAGCTTACACAGGGGGAATTCACCCCTCCACTTT

d_gene: .
v_gene: TRBV19
j_gene: TRBJ1-1
abundance: .
len: 16
CDR3aa: CASSLYGPRRDTEAFF
CDR3nt: TGTGCCAGTAGTCTATATGGACCCCGGCGGGACACTGAAGCTTTCTTT

d_gene: .
v_gene: TRBV18
j_gene: TRBJ2-1
abundance: once
len: 15
CDR3aa: CASSPGGGLNNEQFF
CDR3nt: TGTGCCAGCTCACCGGGGGGTGGGCTTAACAATGAGCAGTTCTTC

d_gene: TRBD2
v_gene: TRBV11-3
j_gene: TRBJ2-2
abundance: .
len: 13
CDR3aa: CASSPLREGELFF
CDR3nt: TGTGCCAGCAGCCCCCTGCGGGAGGGGGAGCTGTTTTTT

d_gene: TRBD1
v_gene: TRBV6-2/TRBV6-3
j_gene: TRBJ2-7
abundance: once
len: 19
CDR3aa: CASSYSKGQGRTEFFEQYF
CDR3nt: TGTGCCAGCAGTTACTCGAAGGGACAGGGTCGAACCGAATTTTTCGAGCAGTACTTC

d_gene: TRBD2
v_gene: TRBV27
j_gene: TRBJ2-5
abundance: .
len: 17
CDR3aa: CASSPISLLAAQETQYF
CDR3nt: TGTGCCAGCAGTCCCATATCCCTACTAGCGGCCCAAGAGACCCAGTACTTC

d_gene: .
v_gene: TRBV4-1
j_gene: TRBJ2-1
abundance: .
len: 16
CDR3aa: CASSQGGAASYNEQFF
CDR3nt: TGCGCCAGCAGCCAAGGAGGGGCAGCGTCCTACAATGAGCAGTTCTTC

d_gene: .
v_gene: TRBV20-1
j_gene: TRBJ2-1
abundance: .
len: 10
CDR3aa: CSAFPDEQFF
CDR3nt: TGCAGTGCATTTCCGGATGAGCAGTTCTTC

d_gene: TRBD1
v_gene: TRBV7-8
j_gene: TRBJ1-1
abundance: .
len: 13
CDR3aa: CASSPQGDTEAFF
CDR3nt: TGTGCCAGCAGCCCACAGGGGGACACTGAAGCTTTCTTT

d_gene: .
v_gene: TRBV3-1/TRBV3-2
j_gene: TRBJ2-2
abundance: .
len: 15
CDR3aa: CASSQDIVGSGELFF
CDR3nt: TGTGCCAGCAGCCAAGATATTGTTGGGTCCGGGGAGCTGTTTTTT

d_gene: .
v_gene: TRBV7-2
j_gene: TRBJ1-1
abundance: once
len: 14
CDR3aa: CASSPQGWGTEAFF
CDR3nt: TGTGCCAGCAGCCCCCAGGGGTGGGGCACTGAAGCTTTCTTT

d_gene: TRBD2
v_gene: TRBV5-1
j_gene: TRBJ2-3
abundance: .
len: 16
CDR3aa: CASSFWTSGATDTQYF
CDR3nt: TGCGCCAGCAGCTTTTGGACTAGCGGGGCCACAGATACGCAGTATTTT

d_gene: .
v_gene: TRBV20-1
j_gene: TRBJ1-1
abundance: .
len: 11
CDR3aa: CSARKTAEAFF
CDR3nt: TGCAGTGCTAGAAAGACCGCTGAAGCTTTCTTT

d_gene: TRBD2
v_gene: TRBV5-1
j_gene: TRBJ2-7
abundance: .
len: 13
CDR3aa: CASSFGGSYEQYF
CDR3nt: TGCGCCAGCAGCTTTGGCGGGAGCTACGAGCAGTACTTC

d_gene: .
v_gene: TRBV7-9
j_gene: TRBJ2-3
abundance: .
len: 12
CDR3aa: CASSSSTDTQYF
CDR3nt: TGTGCCAGCAGCTCTAGCACAGATACGCAGTATTTT

d_gene: .
v_gene: TRBV11-2
j_gene: TRBJ1-2
abundance: .
len: 14
CDR3aa: CASSAIRSGYGYTF
CDR3nt: TGTGCCAGCAGCGCTATTAGAAGCGGCTATGGCTACACCTTC

d_gene: .
v_gene: TRBV18
j_gene: TRBJ1-5
abundance: .
len: 18
CDR3aa: CASSPPGQGHNSNQPQHF
CDR3nt: TGTGCCAGCTCACCACCGGGTCAGGGACACAACTCGAATCAGCCCCAGCATTTT

d_gene: .
v_gene: TRBV3-1/TRBV3-2
j_gene: TRBJ1-6
abundance: .
len: 15
CDR3aa: CASSREGAQNSPLHF
CDR3nt: TGTGCCAGCAGCCGAGAAGGGGCGCAAAATTCACCCCTCCACTTT

d_gene: TRBD2
v_gene: TRBV5-1
j_gene: TRBJ2-1
abundance: .
len: 17
CDR3aa: CASSPGAGLAVYNEQFF
CDR3nt: TGCGCCAGCAGCCCGGGAGCGGGACTAGCGGTATACAATGAGCAGTTCTTC

d_gene: .
v_gene: TRBV2
j_gene: TRBJ2-7
abundance: .
len: 15
CDR3aa: CASNPSGTNRAEQYF
CDR3nt: TGTGCCAGCAACCCCTCCGGGACAAATCGCGCCGAGCAGTACTTC

d_gene: TRBD2
v_gene: TRBV3-1/TRBV3-2
j_gene: TRBJ2-3
abundance: .
len: 15
CDR3aa: CASSLLAGGPDTQYF
CDR3nt: TGTGCCAGCAGCCTTCTAGCGGGAGGGCCAGATACGCAGTATTTT

d_gene: .
v_gene: TRBV9
j_gene: TRBJ1-1
abundance: .
len: 14
CDR3aa: CASSVDSWGTEAFF
CDR3nt: TGTGCCAGCAGCGTAGATAGCTGGGGCACTGAAGCTTTCTTT

d_gene: .
v_gene: TRBV2
j_gene: TRBJ2-1
abundance: .
len: 10
CDR3aa: CASSETKQFF
CDR3nt: TGTGCCAGCAGCGAGACGAAGCAGTTCTTC

d_gene: .
v_gene: TRBV28
j_gene: TRBJ2-7
abundance: .
len: 11
CDR3aa: CASSRTYEQYF
CDR3nt: TGTGCCAGCAGTCGGACGTACGAGCAGTACTTC